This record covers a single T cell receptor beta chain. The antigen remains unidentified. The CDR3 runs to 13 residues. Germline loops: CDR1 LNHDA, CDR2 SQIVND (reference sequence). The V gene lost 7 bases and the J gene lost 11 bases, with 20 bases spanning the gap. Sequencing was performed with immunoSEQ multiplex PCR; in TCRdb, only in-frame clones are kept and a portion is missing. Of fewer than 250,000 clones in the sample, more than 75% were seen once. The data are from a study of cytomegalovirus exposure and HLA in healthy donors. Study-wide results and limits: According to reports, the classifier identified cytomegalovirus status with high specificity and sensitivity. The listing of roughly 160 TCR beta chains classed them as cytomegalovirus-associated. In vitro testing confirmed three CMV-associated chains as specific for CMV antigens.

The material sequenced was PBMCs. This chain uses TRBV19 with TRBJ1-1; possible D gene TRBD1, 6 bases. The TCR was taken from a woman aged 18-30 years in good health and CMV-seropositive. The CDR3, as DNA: TGTGCCAGTACCCCCGGTTGGGGGCCTTCTGCTTTCTTT. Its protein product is CASTPGWGPSAFF.